These 9 T cell receptor beta chains originate from one sample sequenced in a study of blood T cell repertoires in COVID-19. The table came from immunoSEQ multiplex PCR; TCRdb's copy has only in-frame clones and leaves some out. Of more than 150,000 clones listed, about 95% were seen once; the top ten hold around 0.8%. The sample comprised peripheral blood. The receptor source for this set is a man aged 25-40 years with COVID-19, enrolled during active disease.

The rearrangement links TRBV2 to TRBJ1-4; TRBD1 might be the D (5 bases). CDR1 is SNHLY and CDR2 is FYNNEI in the germline V gene. V lost 6 bases to trimming and J lost 15 bases, with 14 bases between them. CDR3 size: 11 residues. DNA for the CDR3: TGTGCCAGCAGAAAGGGGTCGTCGGTGTTTTTT. This translates into CASRKGSSVFF.

J is TRBJ1-2 and V is TRBV15; 7 bases line up with TRBD1. This CDR3 has 14 amino acids. V was clipped by 5 bases and J by 3 bases; unmatched bases: 6. Germline V CDR1 and CDR2: LNHNV, YYDKDF (reference sequence). CDR3 sequence reads: CATSVDRVDYGYTF. CDR3 coding DNA: TGTGCCACCAGCGTAGACAGGGTGGACTATGGCTACACCTTC.

The V call is TRBV2, the J call TRBJ2-7; D perhaps matches TRBD2 (6 bases). The V gene lost 6 bases and the J gene lost 4 bases, with 19 bases spanning the gap. This CDR3 region has 15 residues. Looked up from germline, CDR1 is SNHLY and CDR2 is FYNNEI. The CDR3 DNA reads as TGTGCCAGCAGAAACGCCCCGGGACTTTCTTACGAGCAGTACTTC. Protein: CASRNAPGLSYEQYF.

The chain carries TRBV5-1 and TRBJ2-5, with TRBD1 matching over 10 bases. V trimming: 3 bases; J trimming: 4 bases; junction bases outside the gene matches: 9. Looked up from germline, CDR1 is SGHRS and CDR2 is YFSETQ. The CDR3 spans 16 residues. This CDR3 reads CASSSEDRGGGETQYF. DNA for the CDR3: TGCGCCAGCAGCTCGGAGGACAGGGGGGGAGGAGAGACCCAGTACTTC.

The chain links TRBV18 to TRBJ1-2; no reliable D call. This CDR3 has 13 residues. V was trimmed by 3 bases and J by 5 bases, leaving 10 bases between them. Germline CDR1 and CDR2: KGHSH and LQKENI. CDR3 residues: CASSPDTGYGYTF. CDR3 coding DNA: TGTGCCAGCTCACCCGACACGGGATATGGCTACACCTTC.

In regard to this clone: Its ends do not fully match the called genes, so a read error is possible. The chain's CDR3 is CASSLRRTSSNEQYF. The CDR3 nucleotides are TGTGCCAGCAGCTTAAGGAGGACTAGCTCCAACGAGCAGTACTTC. The chain employs TRBV7-2 and TRBJ2-7; 8 bases map to TRBD2. The CDR3 length is 15 residues. CDR1 and CDR2 from the germline V gene are SGHTA and FQGNSA. Full variable domain (outside the CDR3, taken from reference TRBV7-2 and TRBJ2-7): GAGVSQSPSNKVTEKGKDVELRCDPISGHTALYWYRQSLGQGLEFLIYFQGNSAPDKSGLPSDRFSAERTGGSVSTLTIQRTQQEDSAVYLCASSLRRTSSNEQYFGPGTRLTVT.

The chain links TRBV9 to TRBJ1-3; D is uncertain. The germline CDR1 and CDR2 sequences are SGDLS and YYNGEE. The V gene lost 3 bases and the J gene lost 2 bases, with 9 bases spanning the gap. This CDR3 is built from 14 residues. The CDR3 reads CASSASTPGNTIYF. The CDR3, as DNA: TGTGCCAGCAGCGCAAGTACTCCTGGAAACACCATATATTTT.

This chain joins TRBV4-1 and TRBJ1-3, with a possible D match to TRBD1 (6 bases). The CDR3 has 14 residues. Germline V lookup: CDR1 MGHRA, CDR2 YSYEKL. V was trimmed by 4 bases and J by 4 bases, leaving 11 bases between them. The CDR3 loop is CASSPTQGGNTIYF. Here the CDR3 DNA reads TGCGCCAGCAGCCCGACCCAGGGGGGAAACACCATATATTTT.

In its sample, this clone was seen once. This chain uses TRBV10-2 with TRBJ1-2; D not certain. CDR1 WSHSY and CDR2 SAAADI come from the germline V gene. V gave up 7 bases and J gave up 4 bases, with 7 bases separating them. This CDR3 contains 11 residues. The CDR3 bases are TGCGCCAGCACTAACCTCTATGGCTACACCTTC. Its protein product is CASTNLYGYTF.